These 6 T cell receptor beta chains share one sample of origin, sequenced in a study of blood T cell repertoires in COVID-19. TCRdb's table, derived via immunoSEQ multiplex PCR, lists solely in-frame clones and lacks some. Among roughly 170,000 clones, 80% to 90% were seen once, and the ten largest hold less than 25%. Source material: peripheral blood. All receptors come from a man between 65 and 80 years old with active or convalescent COVID-19.

The chain joins TRBV6-2 or TRBV6-3 to TRBJ1-4; 7 bases match TRBD1. The germline V gene encodes CDR1 MNHEY and CDR2 SVGEGT. This CDR3 region has 14 residues. The trim removed 5 bases at V and 6 bases at J, leaving 6 bases unmatched. This CDR3 is CASSTGTVDEKLFF. The CDR3 coding sequence is TGTGCCAGCAGTACTGGGACAGTGGATGAAAAACTGTTTTTT.

The chain couples TRBV10-3 to TRBJ2-3; 9 bases are a match to TRBD2. The CDR3 extends over 16 amino acids. CDR1 and CDR2 (germline): ENHRY, SYGVKD. The junction had 7 bases not matched to a gene; V was cut back by 4 bases and J by 2 bases. CDR3 sequence reads: CAISVGGGANTDTQYF. CDR3 sequence (DNA): TGTGCCATCAGTGTGGGCGGGGGGGCAAACACAGATACGCAGTATTTT.

The rearrangement joins TRBV10-2 to TRBJ1-1; 7 positions match TRBD1. Germline CDR1 is WSHSY and CDR2 is SAAADI. After removal of 8 bases from V and 4 bases from J, the junction contained 7 bases not matched to a gene. CDR3 length: 13 amino acids. In DNA, the CDR3 is TGCGCCAGCCGAGACAGGGAATTCACTGAAGCTTTCTTT. It encodes CASRDREFTEAFF.

This clone was picked up a small number of times. The chain combines TRBV2 with TRBJ1-2; 10 nucleotides agree with TRBD1. The germline V gene has CDR1 SNHLY and CDR2 FYNNEI. The CDR3 consists of 15 residues. J lost 4 bases, V lost 5 bases, and 7 bases had no gene match. This CDR3 reads CASSQDRGGVYGYTF. CDR3 coding DNA: TGTGCCAGCAGTCAGGACAGGGGGGGAGTCTATGGCTACACCTTC.

V and J are TRBV6-2 or TRBV6-3 and TRBJ2-7; TRBD1 is a possible D gene (5 bases). The V gene's germline CDR1 is MNHEY and CDR2 SVGEGT. The germline V and J ends were trimmed by 6 bases and 0 bases, with 15 bases remaining between them. The CDR3 totals 15 residues. CDR3 bases: TGTGCCAGCAGCCTGACAGACCTAAGCTCCTACGAGCAGTACTTC. Amino acid sequence: CASSLTDLSSYEQYF.

The gene calls are TRBV12-3 or TRBV12-4 and TRBJ2-7, with TRBD1 matching over 7 bases. The length of the CDR3 is 12 residues. V gave up 6 bases and J gave up 6 bases; unmatched junction bases: 5. CDR3 sequence: CASSYNRGEQYF. For the CDR3, the DNA is TGTGCCAGCAGCTATAACAGGGGCGAGCAGTACTTC.